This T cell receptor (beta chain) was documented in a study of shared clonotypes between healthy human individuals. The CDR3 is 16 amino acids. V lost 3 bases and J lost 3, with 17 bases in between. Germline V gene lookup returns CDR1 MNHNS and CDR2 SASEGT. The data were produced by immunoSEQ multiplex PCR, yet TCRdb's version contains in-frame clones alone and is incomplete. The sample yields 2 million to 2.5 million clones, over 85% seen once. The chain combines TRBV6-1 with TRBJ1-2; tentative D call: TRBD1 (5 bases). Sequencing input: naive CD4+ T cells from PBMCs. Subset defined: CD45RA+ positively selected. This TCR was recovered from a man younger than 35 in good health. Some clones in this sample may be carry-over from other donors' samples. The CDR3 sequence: CASSEMGVTSHYGYTF. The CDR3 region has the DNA TGTGCCAGCAGTGAGATGGGGGTAACATCCCACTATGGCTACACCTTC.